This record concerns one TCR beta chain sequence. The target antigen is unknown. This sample is drawn from a study of PD-L1 blockade in urothelial cancer. Study findings and constraints: Tumor-associated clones in the blood of durable-benefit patients grew more at 3 weeks.

Some clones are missing from TCRdb's copy, which holds only in-frame ones; the method was immunoSEQ multiplex PCR. The data contain about 63,000 clones, 81% of them singletons. This CDR3 spans 13 amino acids. The V segment lost 4 bases and the J segment 9 bases; nucleotides outside the gene matches: 4. Germline V CDR1 and CDR2: SGHTA, FQGTGA. Specified time point: pretreatment peripheral blood. Sampling of each patient yielded between 1 and 8 specimens, collected pretreatment and on-treatment. The chain is built from TRBV7-3 and TRBJ2-1; 9 bases align to TRBD2. The clonotype was recovered from a man aged 65 to 85 with urothelial cancer. The starting material was PBMCs, obtained around atezolizumab (anti-PD-L1) treatment. CDR3 sequence reads: CASSSTRGGEQFF. Written as DNA, the CDR3 is TGTGCCAGCAGCTCGACGCGGGGGGGTGAGCAGTTCTTC.